This TCR beta chain was identified during a study of cytomegalovirus exposure and HLA in healthy donors. Points on this clone: Its antigen is still unknown.

Study-wide findings and caveats: Generally TCR sequences proved uncommon, though certain public TCRs appeared in numerous donors.

The V end lost 4 bases, the J end lost 2 bases, and 15 bases lay between the germline ends. The CDR3 runs to 15 residues. CDR1 SQVTM and CDR2 ANQGSEA come from the germline V gene. Vbeta (60) and Jbeta (13) primers were used in the PCR. The data were produced by immunoSEQ multiplex PCR, yet TCRdb's version contains in-frame clones alone and is incomplete. This repertoire shows approximately 120,000 clones, approximately 80% found once; its top ten account for 11%. This receptor was identified in a man aged 30-40 years in good health and CMV-seropositive. The chain couples TRBV29-1 to TRBJ1-5, with D possibly matching TRBD1 (5 bases). The source material was PBMCs. The CDR3 coding sequence is TGCAGCGTTGCGGACCCAGGGCGTGGCAATCAGCCCCAGCATTTT. Its translation: CSVADPGRGNQPQHF.